The next 5 T cell receptor beta chains were all read from a single sample in a study of shared clonotypes between healthy human individuals. Some clones are missing from TCRdb's copy, which holds only in-frame ones; the method was immunoSEQ multiplex PCR. The sample includes under 600,000 clones, approximately 97% of them seen just once. Input material: naive CD4+ T cells sorted from blood. Indicated subset: CD45RA+ positively selected. The receptors were gathered from a woman aged 30 to 39 in good health.

The chain recombines TRBV28 with TRBJ1-1; D is unresolved. The V end was cut by 1 base, the J end by 11 bases, with 11 bases between. The CDR3 totals 12 residues. Germline CDR1 reads MDHEN; CDR2 reads SYDVKM. This chain's CDR3 is CASSLYTYEAFF. The CDR3 DNA is TGTGCCAGCAGTTTATATACTTATGAGGCTTTCTTT.

J is TRBJ2-1 and V is TRBV5-1; TRBD1 is a possible D gene (6 bases). V lost 1 base, J lost 5 bases, and 10 bases lay in between. The CDR3 is 14 amino acids. Germline CDR1 is SGHRS and CDR2 is YFSETQ. The CDR3 DNA reads as TGCGCCAGCAGCTTGCTGACAGGTAACAATGAGCAGTTCTTC. Translating gives CASSLLTGNNEQFF.

The chain couples TRBV7-2 to TRBJ1-6; a weak D match, TRBD1 (6 bases). Trimming removed 1 base from V and 9 bases from J, with 10 bases in between. The CDR3 loop spans 14 amino acids. CDR1 SGHTA and CDR2 FQGNSA come from the germline V gene. CDR3 protein: CASSLEGGGSPLHF. The CDR3 coding sequence is TGTGCCAGCAGCTTAGAAGGGGGTGGTTCACCCCTCCACTTT.

This clone was counted once. This chain joins TRBV4-1 and TRBJ2-5; D uncertain. The CDR3 has 15 residues. Trimming pared 1 base from V and 0 bases from J, leaving 9 bases between. Germline CDR1 reads MGHRA; CDR2 reads YSYEKL. Written as DNA, the CDR3 is TGCGCCAGCAGCCAAGGGACGGTGTACCAAGAGACCCAGTACTTC. Amino acid sequence: CASSQGTVYQETQYF.

This sequence joins TRBV28 and TRBJ2-7; unclear D gene. The CDR3 runs to 18 residues. V lost 2 bases and J lost 3, with 23 bases in between. The germline CDR1 and CDR2 sequences are MDHEN and SYDVKM. The CDR3 sequence is CASSLGKTRVESSYEQYF. For the CDR3, the DNA is TGTGCCAGCAGTTTAGGTAAAACTCGGGTCGAATCGAGCTACGAGCAGTACTTC.